What follows are 23 T cell receptor beta chains derived from one specimen sequenced in a study of neurological immune-mediated disorders (dated by TCRdb to about 2019). Library creation used 5' RACE. TCRdb records Illumina HiSeq 2500 as the sequencer. TCRdb's own reprocessing of the public reads used fastp at Q25 and MiXCR and kept productive beta chains. Each CDR3 protein appears once, grouped with its most common genes and DNA. The sample table lists about 41,000 distinct CDR3 sequences, about 14% of them with a count of one. In total, the top ten clones hold roughly 3.6% of the sample. Sequenced: CD4+ T cells from blood. The receptors were sampled from a woman aged 55-75 years with HTLV-1-associated myelopathy (HAM/TSP).

This clonotype was detected ten times or more. The chain is built from TRBV7-6 and TRBJ2-3, with 14 bases lining up with TRBD2. Germline assignment: CDR1 SGHVS and CDR2 FNYEAQ. The CDR3 contains 16 residues. The trim removed 5 bases at V and 6 bases at J, leaving 7 bases unmatched. The CDR3 is CASSPGTSGGWDTQYF. DNA for the CDR3: TGTGCCAGCAGCCCCGGGACTAGCGGGGGCTGGGATACGCAGTATTTT.

V usage is TRBV6-2 or TRBV6-3 and J usage is TRBJ1-6; D gene uncertain. Trimming removed 2 bases at V and 10 bases at J, with 21 bases between. Germline CDR1 reads MNHEY; CDR2 reads SVGEGT. The CDR3 consists of 17 residues. The CDR3 nucleotides read TGTGCCAGCAGTTACCGGACGGGCCGCAGCTCAAGGTCACCCCTCCACTTT. Protein: CASSYRTGRSSRSPLHF.

This clonotype was seen many times. The chain is built from TRBV4-1 and TRBJ2-3; 11 bases align to TRBD2. V lost 2 bases and J lost 4; bases outside the gene matches: 8. CDR1 MGHRA and CDR2 YSYEKL come from the germline V gene. The CDR3 has 17 residues. CDR3 bases: TGCGCCAGCAGCCAACACAGTAGCGGGGGGGCATCAGATACGCAGTATTTT. Protein product: CASSQHSSGGASDTQYF.

This chain links TRBV30 with TRBJ1-1; a possible D gene is TRBD1 (5 bases). Trimming took 4 bases from V and 4 from J, leaving 13 bases between them. CDR3 length equals 13 residues. Germline CDR1 reads GTSNPN; CDR2 reads SVGIG (reference sequence). In DNA, the CDR3 is TGTGCCTGGACTAGGGGAGGCAGCACTGAAGCTTTCTTT. Encoded protein: CAWTRGGSTEAFF.

This clonotype has at least ten counts. V gene TRBV20-1 combines with J gene TRBJ1-4; perhaps TRBD1 as D (6 bases). Trimming took off 2 bases at V and 7 bases at J, with 8 bases between the two ends. This CDR3 spans 12 amino acids. Germline loops: CDR1 DFQATT, CDR2 SNEGSKA (reference sequence). The CDR3 loop reads CSARLRGEKLFF. CDR3 in DNA: TGCAGTGCTAGACTCAGGGGTGAAAAACTGTTTTTT.

This clonotype has at least ten counts. J is TRBJ1-2 and V is TRBV7-8; the match to TRBD1 covers 9 bases. The CDR3 is made up of 13 amino acids. Germline loops: CDR1 SGHVS, CDR2 FQNEAQ. V was pared by 5 bases and J by 6 bases, with 4 bases of the junction left unmatched. CDR3 DNA: TGTGCCAGCAGCCAACAGGGGGCGAATGGCTACACCTTC. Residues: CASSQQGANGYTF.

This clonotype was recorded many times. The chain uses TRBV5-1 and TRBJ2-1; a weak D match, TRBD2 (5 bases). Germline CDR1 reads SGHRS; CDR2 reads YFSETQ. The V and J ends lost 4 bases and 6 bases respectively, with 17 bases between them. The CDR3 length is 15 residues. The CDR3 sequence is CASSPAGEAGNEQFF. The CDR3 nucleotides read TGCGCCAGCAGCCCCGCCGGTGAGGCGGGCAATGAGCAGTTCTTC.

The chain employs TRBV4-1 and TRBJ2-1; TRBD2 aligns across 9 bases. Germline loops: CDR1 MGHRA, CDR2 YSYEKL. J was trimmed by 5 bases and V by 4 bases; bases with no gene match: 6. The CDR3 runs to 15 residues. CDR3 bases: TGCGCCAGCAGCCCCCTGGGCGGGGGGGACAATGAGCAGTTCTTC. Translation gives CASSPLGGGDNEQFF.

The gene calls are TRBV7-2 and TRBJ1-4; tentative D call: TRBD1 (5 bases). CDR1 and CDR2 from the germline V gene are SGHTA and FQGNSA. The ends were cut back, 4 bases at V and 1 base at J, with 16 bases in the middle. The CDR3 is 17 amino acids. CDR3 sequence: CASSWGERGETNEKLFF. The CDR3 DNA follows: TGTGCCAGCAGCTGGGGAGAACGGGGCGAAACTAATGAAAAACTGTTTTTT.

This clonotype was seen many times. This chain links TRBV7-6 with TRBJ2-1; 7 bases match TRBD1. This CDR3 contains 17 residues. CDR1 and CDR2 (germline): SGHVS, FNYEAQ. Trimming cost V 3 bases and J 1 base; bases outside gene matches: 9. The CDR3 here is CASSFRRGPLSYNEQFF. The DNA of the CDR3 is TGTGCCAGCAGCTTTCGTAGGGGGCCTCTATCCTACAATGAGCAGTTCTTC. The variable domain in full, completed from reference TRBV7-6 and TRBJ2-1, reads GAGVSQSPRYKVTKRGQDVALRCDPISGHVSLYWYRQALGQGPEFLTYFNYEAQQDKSGLPNDRFSAERPEGSISTLTIQRTEQRDSAMYRCASSFRRGPLSYNEQFFGPGTRLTVL.

This clonotype has ten or more counts. The CDR3 loop reads CASSYRGSSYNEQFF. DNA of the CDR3: TGCGCCAGCAGCTATAGGGGAAGCTCCTACAATGAGCAGTTCTTC. The chain recombines TRBV5-1 with TRBJ2-1, with D tentatively TRBD1 (5 bases). Germline V gene sequence: CDR1 SGHRS, CDR2 YFSETQ. Deletions cut 3 bases from V and 0 bases from J, with 10 bases between. The CDR3 runs 15 residues.

The chain employs TRBV18 and TRBJ1-1; D is possibly TRBD1 (5 bases). The CDR3 is 15 amino acids. Germline V CDR1 and CDR2: KGHSH, LQKENI. The germline V and J ends were trimmed by 1 base and 1 base, with 10 bases remaining between them. The CDR3 region is CASSPLPTENTEAFF. CDR3 nucleotide sequence: TGTGCCAGCTCACCACTCCCGACAGAGAACACTGAAGCTTTCTTT. The full variable domain, rest sourced from reference TRBV18 and TRBJ1-1, is NAGVMQNPRHLVRRRGQEARLRCSPMKGHSHVYWYRQLPEEGLKFMVYLQKENIIDESGMPKERFSAEFPKEGPSILRIQQVVRGDSAAYFCASSPLPTENTEAFFGQGTRLTVV.

In this sample, this clonotype turned up many times. V gene TRBV12-3 or TRBV12-4 combines with J gene TRBJ2-7, with unresolved D. CDR3 length: 17 residues. The V end lost 1 base, the J end lost 3 bases, and 19 bases lay between the germline ends. As DNA, the CDR3 is TGTGCCAGCAGTTTAGGGGTAAGGCACCTCTACTTCTACGAGCAGTACTTC. It specifies CASSLGVRHLYFYEQYF.

This clonotype was observed a single time. A much larger clone differs by one base, so this may be a read error. J is TRBJ2-3 and V is TRBV10-1; 11 bases map to TRBD1. The CDR3 spans 18 residues. V trimming: 9 bases; J trimming: 1 base; junction bases outside the gene matches: 15. Germline CDR1 WNHNN, CDR2 SYGVQD (reference sequence). The CDR3 loop reads CARSNPGQGVDGTDTQYF. The CDR3 nucleotides are TGCGCCAGATCCAATCCGGGACAGGGGGTTGATGGCACAGATACGCAGTATTTT.

Ten or more counts support this clonotype. The chain uses TRBV5-1 and TRBJ2-3; the match to TRBD2 covers 8 bases. Germline V lookup: CDR1 SGHRS, CDR2 YFSETQ. Trimming cost V 3 bases and J 0 bases; bases outside gene matches: 9. This CDR3 comprises 17 residues. The CDR3 region is CASSSWGAGASTDTQYF. CDR3 coding DNA: TGCGCCAGCAGCTCTTGGGGAGCGGGGGCTAGCACAGATACGCAGTATTTT.

This clonotype was detected many times. V and J are TRBV4-1 and TRBJ2-5; the D gene is possibly TRBD1 (5 bases). CDR1 and CDR2 (germline): MGHRA, YSYEKL. The CDR3 is 17 residues long. V lost 0 bases and J 1 base, leaving 15 bases between the germline ends. In DNA, the CDR3 is TGCGCCAGCAGCCAAGAAAGGGGTCAGCTTATCCAAGAGACCCAGTACTTC. Encoded protein: CASSQERGQLIQETQYF.

The rearrangement joins TRBV5-1 to TRBJ2-7, with D uncertain. V dropped 5 bases and J dropped 0 bases, with 12 bases sitting between them. Germline V gives CDR1 SGHRS, CDR2 YFSETQ. CDR3 length: 14 residues. The CDR3 DNA sequence: TGCGCCAGCAGACTCCGGACGGACTCCTACGAGCAGTACTTC. It encodes CASRLRTDSYEQYF.

This clonotype was detected many times. The genes are TRBV2 and TRBJ2-1; 9 bases align to TRBD2. This CDR3 comprises 14 residues. CDR1 is SNHLY, CDR2 FYNNEI, per germline. Trimming cost V 4 bases and J 7 bases; bases outside gene matches: 5. The CDR3 is CASSAGGGGNEQFF. DNA of the CDR3: TGTGCCAGCAGTGCTGGCGGGGGGGGAAATGAGCAGTTCTTC.

This clonotype showed up many times. The J gene is TRBJ1-1, the V gene TRBV5-1, with 11 bases identical to TRBD1. The CDR3 runs to 14 residues. Germline CDR1 and CDR2: SGHRS and YFSETQ. The V segment lost 4 bases and the J segment 5 bases; nucleotides outside the gene matches: 4. The chain's CDR3 is CASSTGQGGTEAFF. The CDR3, as DNA: TGCGCCAGCAGCACGGGACAGGGGGGGACTGAAGCTTTCTTT.

This clonotype was seen many times. V usage is TRBV11-2 and J usage is TRBJ1-5; no firm D call. CDR3 size: 12 residues. Between the trimmed V and J ends, which lost 0 bases and 4 bases, there was a span of 1 base. Germline V gives CDR1 SGHAT, CDR2 FQNNGV. The CDR3 bases are TGTGCCAGCAGCTTAGATAATCAGCCCCAGCATTTT. Translated: CASSLDNQPQHF.

The CDR3 coding sequence is TGCGCCAGCAGCCGGGACAGGGGGCGAGGAACTGAAGCTTTCTTT. Its protein is CASSRDRGRGTEAFF. The chain has TRBV5-1 and TRBJ1-1, with 12 bases identical to TRBD1. This CDR3 contains 15 residues. The germline V gene encodes CDR1 SGHRS and CDR2 YFSETQ. V dropped 4 bases and J dropped 5; count of bases not matched to a gene: 6.

The chain has TRBV5-1 and TRBJ1-1; D is ambiguous. CDR1 and CDR2 from the germline V gene are SGHRS and YFSETQ. The CDR3 spans 17 residues. V was trimmed by 7 bases and J by 2 bases, leaving 24 bases between them. The CDR3 sequence: CASPVPSEQTPNTEAFF. CDR3 nucleotides: TGCGCCAGCCCCGTCCCGAGTGAACAGACCCCTAACACTGAAGCTTTCTTT. The full variable domain, rest sourced from reference TRBV5-1 and TRBJ1-1, is KAGVTQTPRYLIKTRGQQVTLSCSPISGHRSVSWYQQTPGQGLQFLFEYFSETQRNKGNFPGRFSGRQFSNSRSEMNVSTLELGDSALYLCASPVPSEQTPNTEAFFGQGTRLTVV.

This clonotype is large within its sample. The V and J genes are TRBV5-1 and TRBJ2-7; 8 bases agree with TRBD1. Per germline, CDR1 SGHRS and CDR2 YFSETQ. The CDR3 sequence is 13 residues long. The V segment lost 2 bases and the J segment 6 bases; nucleotides outside the gene matches: 4. CDR3 amino acids: CASSLGTGREQYF. CDR3 coding DNA: TGCGCCAGCAGCTTAGGGACAGGTCGCGAGCAGTACTTC.